These 21 T cell receptor beta chains were all obtained from the same sample, sequenced in a study of blood T cell repertoires in COVID-19 (dated by TCRdb to the early 2020s). The library came from the immunoSEQ multiplex PCR assay. The immuneACCESS repertoire file appears here via TCRdb, limited to in-frame rearrangements. These files lack a portion of the clones; in checked studies, under half of the deficit traces to unresolved V genes, and the cause of the others is not known. The table for this sample lists 290,000 or so clones; 91% of them were counted only once. The top ten hold about 2% of the sample. Material for sequencing was peripheral blood. The receptor set was obtained from a woman in her twenties or thirties with COVID-19, enrolled during active disease.

V and J are TRBV30 and TRBJ1-4; TRBD1 agrees at 10 bases. The CDR3 sequence is 14 residues long. The V gene end was trimmed by 0 bases and the J gene end by 7 bases; junction bases not matched to a gene: 2. Germline V gives CDR1 GTSNPN, CDR2 SVGIG (reference sequence). CDR3 amino acids: CAWSVRQGAEKLFF. In DNA form, the CDR3 reads TGTGCCTGGAGTGTACGACAGGGGGCTGAAAAACTGTTTTTT.

The chain carries TRBV10-3 and TRBJ1-2; 7 nucleotides agree with TRBD1. The CDR3 contains 14 residues. From germline, CDR1 is ENHRY and CDR2 SYGVKD. The trim removed 6 bases at V and 2 bases at J, leaving 6 bases unmatched. The CDR3 spells CAISSGTENYGYTF. The CDR3 DNA reads as TGTGCCATCAGCTCCGGGACAGAGAACTATGGCTACACCTTC.

The V and J genes are TRBV12-3 or TRBV12-4 and TRBJ1-1; D may be TRBD1 (5 bases). The CDR3 consists of 11 residues. V lost 7 bases to trimming and J lost 8 bases, with 11 bases between them. The CDR3 here is CASNVQGEAFF. The CDR3 coding sequence is TGTGCCAGCAACGTGCAGGGCGAAGCTTTCTTT.

The V call is TRBV13, the J call TRBJ2-2, with 8 bases aligning to TRBD1. This CDR3 contains 16 residues. CDR1 PRHDT and CDR2 FYEKMQ come from the germline V gene (reference sequence). Losses at the gene ends were 5 bases for V and 2 bases for J; bases not matched to a gene: 7. The CDR3 DNA reads as TGTGCCAGCAGCACTCGACAGGGGCCTAACACCGGGGAGCTGTTTTTT. Its protein is CASSTRQGPNTGELFF.

The CDR3 DNA is TGTGCCAGCAGCTTAAACACAGGGACTGGGGCCAACGTCCTGACTTTC. Its protein is CASSLNTGTGANVLTF. The rearrangement joins TRBV7-6 to TRBJ2-6, with TRBD1 as a possible D gene (6 bases). Germline V gene sequence: CDR1 SGHVS, CDR2 FNYEAQ. The CDR3 has 16 residues. V lost 2 bases and J lost 2, with 10 bases in between.

The V call is TRBV5-4, the J call TRBJ1-5; D is undetermined. This CDR3 is 14 amino acids long. Germline assignment: CDR1 SGHNT and CDR2 YYREEE (reference sequence). The V gene lost 1 base and the J gene lost 1 base, with 6 bases spanning the gap. Written as DNA, the CDR3 is TGTGCCAGCAGCTTGATTGGCAGCAATCAGCCCCAGCATTTT. Its translation is CASSLIGSNQPQHF.

This clone appeared a single time. The V gene is TRBV7-2, the J gene TRBJ1-1, with D maybe TRBD1 (6 bases). Trimming took 5 bases from V and 7 from J, leaving 26 bases between them. The CDR3 length is 17 residues. Germline V gene lookup returns CDR1 SGHTA and CDR2 FQGNSA. CDR3 sequence: CASSPYPDRFSSNEAFF. The DNA of the CDR3 is TGTGCCAGCAGCCCCTACCCGGACAGATTCTCATCCAATGAAGCTTTCTTT. Full variable domain (missing parts from reference TRBV7-2 and TRBJ1-1): GAGVSQSPSNKVTEKGKDVELRCDPISGHTALYWYRQSLGQGLEFLIYFQGNSAPDKSGLPSDRFSAERTGGSVSTLTIQRTQQEDSAVYLCASSPYPDRFSSNEAFFGQGTRLTVV.

This clone was counted between two and nine times. The chain joins TRBV11-2 to TRBJ1-2; 9 positions agree with TRBD1. CDR1 and CDR2 (germline): SGHAT, FQNNGV. The CDR3 contains 16 residues. Unmatched junction bases numbered 8, after V lost 4 bases and J lost 2 bases. The CDR3 here is CASSYYRDRDNYGYTF. Written as DNA, the CDR3 is TGTGCCAGCAGCTACTACCGGGACAGGGACAACTATGGCTACACCTTC.

V gene TRBV6-5 combines with J gene TRBJ2-7, with D unclear. With 7 bases removed from V and 3 bases from J, the gap between germline ends came to 16 bases. CDR3 length: 14 residues. Germline CDR1 reads MNHEY; CDR2 reads SVGAGI. CDR3 residues: CASIRGGSFYEQYF. Here the CDR3 DNA reads TGTGCCAGCATTCGAGGTGGGTCTTTCTACGAGCAGTACTTC.

This clone was seen only once. Here the CDR3 reads CASSVASGRGGTDTQYF. In DNA, the CDR3 is TGTGCCAGCAGCGTGGCTAGCGGGAGGGGTGGCACAGATACGCAGTATTTT. This chain joins TRBV9 and TRBJ2-3; 12 nucleotides line up with TRBD2. This CDR3 region has 17 residues. The ends lost 2 bases at V and 1 base at J; junction bases unmatched: 5. The V gene's germline CDR1 is SGDLS and CDR2 YYNGEE.

The CDR3 coding sequence is TGTGCCAGCAGCTTAGACCAGACAGGGCGGAGTGGCTACACCTTC. Protein: CASSLDQTGRSGYTF. The chain links TRBV5-6 to TRBJ1-2, with 7 bases matching TRBD1. V lost 2 bases and J lost 7; bases outside the gene matches: 11. This CDR3 is 15 amino acids long. Germline-derived CDR1 and CDR2 are SGHDT and YYEEEE.

The gene calls are TRBV6-1 and TRBJ2-1; D is ambiguous. Germline CDR1 reads MNHNS; CDR2 reads SASEGT. CDR3 size: 13 residues. V was trimmed by 2 bases and J by 8 bases, leaving 10 bases between them. The DNA of the CDR3 is TGTGCCAGCAGTGAAACGGGTATCCATGAGCAGTTCTTC. Encoded protein: CASSETGIHEQFF.

This chain links TRBV11-2 with TRBJ2-3, with 9 bases identical to TRBD2. The CDR3 has 15 residues. V shed 1 base and J 4 bases; nucleotides not matched to a gene: 3. Germline loops: CDR1 SGHAT, CDR2 FQNNGV. Written as DNA, the CDR3 is TGTGCCAGCAGCTTAGTTAGCGGGAGAGCAGATACGCAGTATTTT. Its protein is CASSLVSGRADTQYF.

The chain employs TRBV2 and TRBJ2-7; 7 positions agree with TRBD1. Per germline, CDR1 SNHLY and CDR2 FYNNEI. The CDR3 contains 14 residues. V gave up 6 bases and J gave up 4 bases; unmatched junction bases: 9. CDR3 in amino acids: CASRSTGNLYEQYF. The CDR3 DNA follows: TGTGCCAGCAGGTCGACAGGGAATTTGTACGAGCAGTACTTC.

This clone was found a few times. The chain joins TRBV28 to TRBJ1-1; 7 bases map to TRBD1. The CDR3 covers 12 residues. The trim removed 3 bases at V and 8 bases at J, leaving 3 bases unmatched. CDR1 and CDR2 from the germline V gene are MDHEN and SYDVKM. In DNA, the CDR3 is TGTGCCAGCAGTTTGCCGGGACAGGAAGCTTTCTTT. Translated, it gives CASSLPGQEAFF.

This chain joins TRBV6-6 and TRBJ1-5; D unclear. Between the trimmed V and J ends, which lost 5 bases and 2 bases, there was a span of 10 bases. Germline V gene data show CDR1 as MNHNY and CDR2 as SVGAGI (reference sequence). The length of the CDR3 is 14 residues. This CDR3 is CASSQRLGNQPQHF. The CDR3 DNA reads TGTGCCAGCAGTCAGCGACTGGGCAATCAGCCCCAGCATTTT.

The rearrangement joins TRBV6-5 to TRBJ2-5; 10 bases align to TRBD2. With V trimmed by 6 bases and J by 5 bases, 6 bases remained unmatched. In germline, CDR1 is MNHEY, CDR2 SVGAGI. CDR3 length: 14 amino acids. The CDR3 sequence is CASSQREGRETQYF. As DNA, the CDR3 is TGTGCCAGCAGCCAGCGGGAGGGGAGGGAGACCCAGTACTTC.

V usage is TRBV15 and J usage is TRBJ1-4; D ambiguous. The V end lost 0 bases, the J end lost 8 bases, and 10 bases lay between the germline ends. Germline CDR1 reads LNHNV; CDR2 reads YYDKDF (reference sequence). The CDR3 loop spans 14 amino acids. This CDR3 reads CATSRDRSGEKLFF. The CDR3 bases are TGTGCCACCAGCAGAGATAGGTCCGGGGAAAAACTGTTTTTT.

This sequence joins TRBV27 and TRBJ2-3; D is possibly TRBD2 (6 bases). There are 15 residues in the CDR3. The germline CDR1 and CDR2 sequences are MNHEY and SMNVEV (reference sequence). V shed 1 base and J shed 4 bases, with 12 bases lying between them. The DNA of the CDR3 is TGTGCCAGCAGTTTATACGGGAGTAGCGCAGATACGCAGTATTTT. Amino acid sequence: CASSLYGSSADTQYF.

The chain is built from TRBV11-2 and TRBJ2-7, with D unresolved. This CDR3 spans 15 amino acids. V gave up 2 bases and J gave up 3 bases, with 14 bases separating them. The V gene's germline CDR1 is SGHAT and CDR2 FQNNGV. This CDR3 is CASSLTDNLFYEQYF. The CDR3, as DNA: TGTGCCAGCAGCTTAACCGACAACCTCTTCTACGAGCAGTACTTC.

The chain recombines TRBV28 with TRBJ2-7, with 11 bases matching TRBD2. CDR3 length: 14 residues. The V and J ends lost 5 bases and 5 bases, in that order; junction bases with no gene match: 5. Germline V CDR1 and CDR2: MDHEN, SYDVKM. The DNA of the CDR3 is TGTGCCAGCAGTACACTAGCGGGAGCAAACGAGCAGTACTTC. It specifies CASSTLAGANEQYF.